This entry lists 32 T cell receptor beta chains sequenced from one sample in a study of Graves' ophthalmopathy and Graves' hyperthyroidism. Amplification of TCR beta CDR3 regions used RNA transcripts. Amplification began with first-round RT-PCR using HTBI primers, then second-round multiplex PCR was performed. TCRdb independently ran MiXCR on the multiplex PCR reads; one entry per CDR3 protein. In the table there are roughly 700,000 distinct CDR3 sequences, approximately 40% of which are singletons. What was sequenced was peripheral blood. The receptors shown here come from an adult man with Graves' ophthalmopathy.

Of note for this clonotype: In this CDR3 the conserved last residue, phenylalanine or tryptophan, is missing, so a read error is likely. The rearrangement uses TRBV9 and TRBJ1-1; D unclear. V shed 4 bases and J shed 1 base, with 11 bases lying between them. This CDR3 contains 14 residues. The germline V gene has CDR1 SGDLS and CDR2 YYNGEE. The CDR3 DNA follows: TGTGCCAGCAGCCCGACCTTGAGGAACACTGAAGCTTTCCTT. Encoded protein: CASSPTLRNTEAFL.

In its sample, this clonotype was seen a few times. The V gene is TRBV2, the J gene TRBJ1-4; the D gene is possibly TRBD1 (6 bases). CDR3 length: 16 amino acids. In germline, CDR1 is SNHLY, CDR2 FYNNEI. Trimming left V 3 bases short and J 2 bases short, with 13 bases between. This chain's CDR3 is CASSDPGGPTNEKLFF. The DNA of the CDR3 is TGTGCCAGCAGTGATCCCGGGGGGCCGACTAATGAAAAACTGTTTTTT.

This clonotype is a singleton in its sample. The junction does not match germline at one end; this may be a read error. The CDR3 region is CASSYGNRGRGEQYF. CDR3 bases: TGTGCCAGCAGTTACGGGAACAGGGGGCGCGGGGAGCAGTACTTC. This chain links TRBV10-3 with TRBJ2-7; 9 positions match TRBD1. This CDR3 has 15 residues. Germline CDR1 reads ENHRY; CDR2 reads SYGVKD.

This clonotype was detected many times. The genes are TRBV2 and TRBJ1-6; 7 nucleotides line up with TRBD1. Per the germline V gene, CDR1 is SNHLY and CDR2 is FYNNEI. CDR3 length equals 15 residues. The V gene end was trimmed by 7 bases and the J gene end by 7 bases; junction bases not matched to a gene: 10. This CDR3 reads CASKLTGSENSPLHF. The CDR3 bases are TGTGCCAGCAAGCTGACAGGGTCGGAAAATTCACCCCTCCACTTT.

The V and J genes are TRBV19 and TRBJ1-2; TRBD1 matches 8 bases. V trimming: 3 bases; J trimming: 5 bases; junction bases outside the gene matches: 2. The CDR3 covers 13 residues. Per germline, CDR1 LNHDA and CDR2 SQIVND (reference sequence). The CDR3 bases are TGTGCCAGTAGTATGGGGACAGGATATGGCTACACCTTC. It specifies CASSMGTGYGYTF.

The genes are TRBV19 and TRBJ1-5; D gene unclear. CDR1 and CDR2 (germline): LNHDA, SQIVND (reference sequence). This CDR3 is built from 13 residues. V lost 8 bases, J lost 0 bases, and 8 bases lay in between. The CDR3: CASSENSNQPQHF. CDR3 DNA: TGTGCCAGTTCAGAAAATAGCAATCAGCCCCAGCATTTT.

There are many counts of this clonotype. This rearrangement joins TRBV10-3 to TRBJ2-7; no definite D call. Looked up from germline, CDR1 is ENHRY and CDR2 is SYGVKD. V lost 6 bases and J 0 bases, leaving 12 bases between the germline ends. The CDR3 is 14 residues long. The CDR3 loop is CAISVPGNSYEQYF. DNA for the CDR3: TGTGCCATCAGCGTACCAGGTAACTCCTACGAGCAGTACTTC.

This clonotype was observed at least ten times. V and J are TRBV9 and TRBJ2-7, with D unresolved. V lost 0 bases to trimming and J lost 0 bases, with 4 bases between them. The CDR3 is 13 residues long. The germline CDR1 and CDR2 sequences are SGDLS and YYNGEE. The CDR3 spells CASSVDYSYEQYF. The CDR3 nucleotides are TGTGCCAGCAGCGTAGACTACTCCTACGAGCAGTACTTC. The variable domain in full, completed from reference TRBV9 and TRBJ2-7, reads DSGVTQTPKHLITATGQRVTLRCSPRSGDLSVYWYQQSLDQGLQFLIQYYNGEERAKGNILERFSAQQFPDLHSELNLSSLELGDSALYFCASSVDYSYEQYFGPGTRLTVT.

This clonotype has only a few counts. J is TRBJ1-1 and V is TRBV10-3; 10 positions match TRBD1. The germline V gene encodes CDR1 ENHRY and CDR2 SYGVKD. The CDR3 is made up of 12 amino acids. With 11 bases clipped from V and 5 bases from J, the junction kept 5 bases outside the gene matches. CDR3: CAVRTGGTEAFF. The CDR3 DNA reads TGTGCCGTTCGGACAGGGGGAACTGAAGCTTTCTTT.

The chain links TRBV20-1 to TRBJ2-2; possible D gene TRBD2, 5 bases. This CDR3 is 13 amino acids long. Germline CDR1 is DFQATT and CDR2 is SNEGSKA (reference sequence). Trimming removed 3 bases at V and 1 base at J, with 6 bases between. The CDR3 nucleotides are TGCAGTGCTAGGCGGGTGAACACCGGGGAGCTGTTTTTT. Translating gives CSARRVNTGELFF.

Here the CDR3 DNA reads TGTGCCAGCAGCTTGGCGGTGGCGGGAGTAGGCTACGAGCATTTT. It specifies CASSLAVAGVGYEHF. The chain recombines TRBV7-9 with TRBJ1-5, with unresolved D. CDR1 is SEHNR, CDR2 FQNEAQ, per germline (reference sequence). V lost 3 bases, J lost 14 bases, and 23 bases lay in between. The length of the CDR3 is 15 residues.

This chain uses TRBV12-3 or TRBV12-4 with TRBJ1-6; possible D gene TRBD1, 5 bases. Between the trimmed V and J ends, which lost 5 bases and 9 bases, there was a span of 14 bases. The CDR3 has 14 amino acids. CDR3 loop: CASSIGAGFSPLHF. Written as DNA, the CDR3 is TGTGCCAGCAGTATAGGGGCGGGATTTTCACCCCTCCACTTT.

V gene TRBV20-1 combines with J gene TRBJ2-5, with TRBD1 matching 9 bases. CDR1 is DFQATT and CDR2 is SNEGSKA in the germline V gene (reference sequence). This CDR3 has 14 amino acids. V lost 5 bases and J lost 6; bases outside the gene matches: 10. The CDR3 protein is CSARPGQGPKTQYF. The DNA for the CDR3 is TGCAGTGCTCGGCCGGGACAGGGTCCGAAGACCCAGTACTTC.

This clonotype was seen a handful of times. The chain has TRBV19 and TRBJ2-7, with D possibly being TRBD1 (6 bases). The germline V gene has CDR1 LNHDA and CDR2 SQIVND (reference sequence). Trimming removed 6 bases from V and 3 bases from J, with 12 bases in between. The CDR3 sequence is 13 residues long. CDR3 coding DNA: TGTGCCAGTAGCGGTGGCAGGGGCTACGAGCAGTACTTC. Amino acid sequence: CASSGGRGYEQYF.

The V call is TRBV11-2, the J call TRBJ2-7; a weak D match, TRBD2 (5 bases). V was clipped by 4 bases and J by 2 bases, with 18 bases between them. CDR3 size: 16 residues. Germline V lookup: CDR1 SGHAT, CDR2 FQNNGV. The CDR3 DNA is TGTGCCAGCAGCTCAGTCCGCAGCGGCCCAACCTACGAGCAGTACTTC. It is translated as CASSSVRSGPTYEQYF.

The J gene is TRBJ2-3, the V gene TRBV15; D gene unclear. Germline CDR1 LNHNV, CDR2 YYDKDF (reference sequence). This CDR3 has 13 amino acids. V was clipped by 0 bases and J by 5 bases, with 6 bases between them. The CDR3 DNA follows: TGTGCCACCAGCAGAGATCAGCAAGATACGCAGTATTTT. Translated: CATSRDQQDTQYF.

The CDR3, as DNA: TGTGCCAGCAGCGTAAACGAGGCCCGCTCTGGAAACACCATATATTTT. Residues: CASSVNEARSGNTIYF. The chain has TRBV9 and TRBJ1-3, with no clear D. The germline V gene encodes CDR1 SGDLS and CDR2 YYNGEE. V was clipped by 1 base and J by 0 bases, with 11 bases between them. CDR3 length equals 16 residues. Full variable domain (outside the CDR3, taken from reference TRBV9 and TRBJ1-3): DSGVTQTPKHLITATGQRVTLRCSPRSGDLSVYWYQQSLDQGLQFLIQYYNGEERAKGNILERFSAQQFPDLHSELNLSSLELGDSALYFCASSVNEARSGNTIYFGEGSWLTVV.

The genes are TRBV5-1 and TRBJ1-4; TRBD1 aligns across 7 bases. Germline assignment: CDR1 SGHRS and CDR2 YFSETQ. J gave up 4 bases and V 0 bases, and 3 bases lay outside the gene matches. CDR3 length: 15 amino acids. The CDR3 DNA is TGCGCCAGCAGCTTGGGGACAGGATTTAATGAAAAACTGTTTTTT. Its protein is CASSLGTGFNEKLFF.

CDR3 in DNA: TGTGCCAGCAGCGTGGACAGGGATGGAACTAATGAAAAACTGTTTTTT. Amino acids: CASSVDRDGTNEKLFF. The rearrangement uses TRBV7-9 and TRBJ1-4; 8 nucleotides line up with TRBD1. After removal of 5 bases from V and 1 base from J, the junction contained 6 bases not matched to a gene. In germline, CDR1 is SEHNR, CDR2 FQNEAQ (reference sequence). CDR3 length: 16 amino acids.

V usage is TRBV7-2 and J usage is TRBJ1-1; D unclear. V gave up 0 bases and J gave up 13 bases, with 18 bases separating them. The germline CDR1 and CDR2 sequences are SGHTA and FQGNSA. This CDR3 is built from 14 residues. The CDR3 DNA reads as TGTGCCAGCAGCTTAGCCGGTCGGAGAGCGGGTGTTTTCTTT. Amino acids: CASSLAGRRAGVFF.

The J gene is TRBJ1-6, the V gene TRBV9, with D unclear. V lost 3 bases and J 8 bases, leaving 12 bases between the germline ends. The germline V gene has CDR1 SGDLS and CDR2 YYNGEE. The CDR3 is made up of 14 amino acids. The CDR3 loop is CASSARSRDSPLHF. The CDR3 region has the DNA TGTGCCAGCAGCGCCCGTTCGAGGGATTCACCCCTCCACTTT.

As to this clonotype: Sequence at one end of the junction differs from germline and may be a read error. V and J are TRBV7-3 and TRBJ2-2, with D perhaps being TRBD1 or TRBD2 (7 bases each). The CDR3 covers 14 residues. CDR1 SGHTA and CDR2 FQGTGA come from the germline V gene. The CDR3 is CASSARQGSGELSF. CDR3 sequence (DNA): TGTGCTAGCAGCGCCCGACAGGGCAGCGGGGAGCTGTCTTTT.

The J gene is TRBJ1-1, the V gene TRBV29-1; 10 bases agree with TRBD1. The CDR3 consists of 14 residues. The germline gives CDR1 SQVTM, CDR2 ANQGSEA. The trim removed 6 bases at V and 1 base at J, leaving 5 bases unmatched. The CDR3 region has the DNA TGCAGCGTGTCCCGGGACAGGGGGAACACTGAAGCTTTCTTT. Its protein product is CSVSRDRGNTEAFF.

This sequence joins TRBV4-3 and TRBJ2-7; no definite D call. Trimming pared 0 bases from V and 3 bases from J, leaving 15 bases between. Germline values: CDR1 LGHNA, CDR2 YSLEER. The CDR3 consists of 16 residues. The CDR3: CASSQDVHSVSYEQYF. Written as DNA, the CDR3 is TGCGCCAGCAGCCAAGATGTACACAGCGTGAGCTACGAGCAGTACTTC.

The chain carries TRBV7-9 and TRBJ1-5; 8 bases fit TRBD1. Trimming took 3 bases from V and 5 from J; bases not matched to a gene: 6. Germline V lookup: CDR1 SEHNR, CDR2 FQNEAQ (reference sequence). This CDR3 is 15 amino acids long. The CDR3, as DNA: TGTGCCAGCAGCTTCAAGACAGGGGCGCATCAGCCCCAGCATTTT. This sequence encodes CASSFKTGAHQPQHF.

In this sample, this clonotype turned up many times. The chain uses TRBV7-2 and TRBJ1-4; 10 nucleotides line up with TRBD1. Germline V lookup: CDR1 SGHTA, CDR2 FQGNSA. CDR3 length: 15 residues. Unmatched junction bases numbered 8, after V lost 4 bases and J lost 9 bases. The CDR3: CASSSQTGGGKKLFF. CDR3 in DNA: TGTGCCAGCAGCTCCCAGACAGGGGGCGGAAAAAAACTGTTTTTT.

This clonotype was observed a handful of times. The genes are TRBV12-3 or TRBV12-4 and TRBJ2-7, with 10 bases that match TRBD1. The CDR3 covers 15 residues. J lost 4 bases, V lost 1 base, and 4 bases had no gene match. CDR3 sequence reads: CASSLGQGARYEQYF. CDR3 DNA: TGTGCCAGCAGTTTAGGACAGGGGGCTAGATACGAGCAGTACTTC.

The V gene is TRBV27, the J gene TRBJ1-6; TRBD1 aligns across 7 bases. Germline assignment: CDR1 MNHEY and CDR2 SMNVEV (reference sequence). The CDR3 contains 14 residues. After removal of 6 bases from V and 8 bases from J, the junction contained 7 bases not matched to a gene. This CDR3 is CASRRGTVDSPLHF. The CDR3 nucleotides read TGTGCCAGCAGGCGAGGGACAGTAGATTCACCCCTCCACTTT.

This clonotype was detected only a few times. The genes are TRBV9 and TRBJ2-7, with 7 bases lining up with TRBD2. Germline-derived CDR1 and CDR2 are SGDLS and YYNGEE. The CDR3 has 15 amino acids. Germline trimming cut 0 bases from V and 0 bases from J; bases unmatched to any gene: 3. The CDR3 sequence is CASSVEGTTSYEQYF. In nucleotides, the CDR3 is TGTGCCAGCAGCGTAGAAGGGACTACCTCCTACGAGCAGTACTTC.

The rearrangement joins TRBV10-2 to TRBJ2-2, with 8 bases fitting TRBD1. CDR3 length: 13 amino acids. Germline V lookup: CDR1 WSHSY, CDR2 SAAADI. Losses at the gene ends were 4 bases for V and 9 bases for J; bases not matched to a gene: 4. Here the CDR3 reads CASSVQGARELFF. The CDR3 bases are TGCGCCAGCAGTGTCCAGGGGGCGAGGGAGCTGTTTTTT.

The chain employs TRBV15 and TRBJ2-7; 10 bases are a match to TRBD2. This CDR3 has 17 residues. Germline CDR1 reads LNHNV; CDR2 reads YYDKDF (reference sequence). The trim removed 0 bases at V and 7 bases at J, leaving 12 bases unmatched. The CDR3 coding sequence is TGTGCCACCAGCAGAGAATTAGCGGGGGGACCTCCGAAGGAGCAGTACTTC. Encoded protein: CATSRELAGGPPKEQYF.

V gene TRBV24-1 combines with J gene TRBJ1-5, with D perhaps matching TRBD1 (5 bases). Germline loops: CDR1 KGHDR, CDR2 SFDVKD. The ends were cut back, 3 bases at V and 5 bases at J, with 10 bases in the middle. The CDR3 covers 14 residues. The CDR3 coding sequence is TGTGCCACCAGTGATCAAGACAGTTATCAGCCCCAGCATTTT. Translated: CATSDQDSYQPQHF.